The next 15 T cell receptor beta chains were all read from a single sample in a study of T cell changes during pregnancy in multiple sclerosis. TCRdb's copy holds only in-frame clones and misses some; the assay was immunoSEQ multiplex PCR. The table lists 100,000 to 110,000 clones, 92% of them singletons. Sample: peripheral blood, taken after pregnancy. These receptor sequences come from a female donor with multiple sclerosis, enrolled in a pregnancy study.

The chain joins TRBV6-5 to TRBJ2-3, with D possibly TRBD1 on 6 matching bases. CDR1 MNHEY and CDR2 SVGAGI come from the germline V gene. CDR3 length equals 14 residues. V gave up 5 bases and J gave up 3 bases, with 12 bases separating them. In DNA, the CDR3 is TGTGCCAGCAGTCAACCGGGACAAACAGATACGCAGTATTTT. Translation: CASSQPGQTDTQYF.

This chain uses TRBV27 with TRBJ1-2; 10 bases fit TRBD1. Germline assignment: CDR1 MNHEY and CDR2 SMNVEV (reference sequence). The junction had 12 bases not matched to a gene; V was cut back by 6 bases and J by 8 bases. The CDR3 is made up of 15 amino acids. CDR3 bases: TGTGCCAGCAGGAAAACCGGGACAGGGGAAATCGGCTACACCTTC. Its translation is CASRKTGTGEIGYTF.

The chain recombines TRBV4-2 with TRBJ2-7, with D uncertain. This CDR3 region has 14 residues. Germline lookup yields CDR1 LGHNA and CDR2 YNFKEQ. Trimming removed 1 base at V and 3 bases at J, with 10 bases between. CDR3 nucleotides: TGTGCCAGCAGCCAAGCCAGTTTAAACTACGAGCAGTACTTC. Its protein is CASSQASLNYEQYF.

This chain joins TRBV9 and TRBJ1-1; 7 nucleotides align to TRBD1. V gave up 3 bases and J gave up 4 bases; unmatched junction bases: 9. In germline, CDR1 is SGDLS, CDR2 YYNGEE. This CDR3 comprises 15 residues. The CDR3 is CASSARQGGGTEAFF. CDR3 sequence (DNA): TGTGCCAGCAGCGCCCGACAGGGTGGGGGCACTGAAGCTTTCTTT.

The rearrangement links TRBV7-2 to TRBJ1-1; D is ambiguous. In germline, CDR1 is SGHTA, CDR2 FQGNSA. Deletions cut 2 bases from V and 3 bases from J, with 10 bases between. CDR3 length: 14 residues. The CDR3 nucleotides read TGTGCCAGCAGCTTACTTGGCCAAGACACTGAAGCTTTCTTT. As protein: CASSLLGQDTEAFF.

This clone appeared once. The chain employs TRBV7-2 and TRBJ2-7; 8 nucleotides line up with TRBD1. Germline CDR1 is SGHTA and CDR2 is FQGNSA. CDR3 length equals 16 residues. V lost 5 bases to trimming and J lost 2 bases; unmatched junction nucleotides: 11. The CDR3 here is CASSRDGGQGAYEQYF. CDR3 coding DNA: TGTGCCAGCAGCCGGGATGGAGGACAGGGTGCCTACGAGCAGTACTTC.

The J gene is TRBJ1-2, the V gene TRBV4-1; D possibly corresponds to TRBD1 (6 bases). V dropped 4 bases and J dropped 8 bases, with 20 bases sitting between them. Germline-derived CDR1 and CDR2 are MGHRA and YSYEKL. CDR3 length: 15 residues. The chain's CDR3 is CASSPPRQVMVGYTF. The CDR3 bases are TGCGCCAGCAGCCCACCTCGACAGGTTATGGTGGGCTACACCTTC.

The CDR3 nucleotides are TGTGCCAGCAGCTCGACAGGACAGGACTCCTACGAGCAGTACTTC. Protein product: CASSSTGQDSYEQYF. The V and J genes are TRBV7-9 and TRBJ2-7, with 7 bases matching TRBD1. The V and J ends lost 4 bases and 0 bases, in that order; junction bases with no gene match: 6. The CDR3 has 15 residues. Germline V lookup: CDR1 SEHNR, CDR2 FQNEAQ (reference sequence).

This chain links TRBV7-3 with TRBJ1-1; D perhaps matches TRBD1 (5 bases). This CDR3 is built from 13 residues. Trimming stripped 5 bases from V and 0 bases from J, with 7 bases between. CDR1 SGHTA and CDR2 FQGTGA come from the germline V gene. DNA for the CDR3: TGTGCCAGCAGCACGACAGTGAACACTGAAGCTTTCTTT. Protein product: CASSTTVNTEAFF. Full variable domain (rest looked up from reference TRBV7-3 and TRBJ1-1): GAGVSQTPSNKVTEKGKYVELRCDPISGHTALYWYRQSLGQGPEFLIYFQGTGAADDSGLPNDRFFAVRPEGSVSTLKIQRTERGDSAVYLCASSTTVNTEAFFGQGTRLTVV.

This clone appeared a few times. The rearrangement links TRBV6-4 to TRBJ2-2, with TRBD1 matching 10 bases. Germline values: CDR1 MRHNA, CDR2 SNTAGT. The CDR3 loop spans 14 amino acids. V trimming: 2 bases; J trimming: 6 bases; junction bases outside the gene matches: 0. CDR3 sequence reads: CASSDGQGAGELFF. DNA for the CDR3: TGTGCCAGCAGTGACGGACAGGGGGCCGGGGAGCTGTTTTTT.

This chain joins TRBV29-1 and TRBJ2-1, with D possibly being TRBD2 (6 bases). This CDR3 has 15 residues. V was trimmed by 7 bases and J by 2 bases, leaving 18 bases between them. Germline lookup yields CDR1 SQVTM and CDR2 ANQGSEA. CDR3 nucleotide sequence: TGCAGCGCCGCATTATCGGGGGAGGCCTACAATGAGCAGTTCTTC. Translated: CSAALSGEAYNEQFF.

The rearrangement links TRBV5-4 to TRBJ2-5; 8 nucleotides align to TRBD1. With V trimmed by 4 bases and J by 5 bases, 10 bases remained unmatched. Germline assignment: CDR1 SGHNT and CDR2 YYREEE (reference sequence). The CDR3 runs 15 residues. CDR3 residues: CASSPGTGAWETQYF. The CDR3 nucleotides read TGTGCCAGCAGCCCCGGGACAGGTGCTTGGGAGACCCAGTACTTC.

This chain connects TRBV2 to TRBJ2-5; tentatively, D is TRBD1 (5 bases). Trimming shortened V by 3 bases and J by 3 bases, and 11 bases separated the two germline ends. This CDR3 contains 14 residues. CDR1 and CDR2 (germline): SNHLY, FYNNEI. CDR3 protein: CASSEAGNKETQYF. In DNA, the CDR3 is TGTGCCAGCAGTGAGGCAGGGAATAAAGAGACCCAGTACTTC. Filled out from reference TRBV2 and TRBJ2-5, the complete variable domain reads EPEVTQTPSHQVTQMGQEVILRCVPISNHLYFYWYRQILGQKVEFLVSFYNNEISEKSEIFDDQFSVERPDGSNFTLKIRSTKLEDSAMYFCASSEAGNKETQYFGPGTRLLVL.

The chain combines TRBV28 with TRBJ1-2; D is uncertain. V lost 2 bases, J lost 4 bases, and 11 bases lay in between. Germline V CDR1 and CDR2: MDHEN, SYDVKM. The CDR3 runs 14 residues. The CDR3 DNA follows: TGTGCCAGCAGTTTAGGTGGCCGATCCTATGGCTACACCTTC. It is translated as CASSLGGRSYGYTF.

The rearrangement joins TRBV6-6 to TRBJ1-1; perhaps TRBD1 as D (5 bases). Deletions cut 2 bases from V and 2 bases from J, with 9 bases between. CDR1 and CDR2 from the germline V gene are MNHNY and SVGAGI (reference sequence). This CDR3 is built from 14 residues. The CDR3 DNA reads as TGTGCCAGCAGTTACCGTGACAGCAACACTGAAGCTTTCTTT. Protein: CASSYRDSNTEAFF.